The T cell receptor (beta chain) described here comes from a study of Graves' ophthalmopathy and Graves' hyperthyroidism. Researchers took RNA transcripts and amplified TCR beta CDR3 regions from them. An initial RT-PCR round employing HTBI primers preceded a second-round multiplex PCR. In TCRdb, the multiplex PCR reads were re-called with MiXCR into one record per CDR3 protein. The table lists some 380,000 distinct CDR3 sequences, 15% of them singletons. This TCR came from a woman younger than 30 with stable Graves' hyperthyroidism. The sequenced sample consisted of peripheral blood.

CDR3 nucleotides: TGTGCCAGCAGTGTAGGGGGGGGGACAGGGGTTTCGCCCCTCCACTTT. Translation: CASSVGGGTGVSPLHF. This chain links TRBV6-1 with TRBJ1-6, with 10 bases lining up with TRBD1. Unmatched junction bases numbered 13, after V lost 4 bases and J lost 13 bases. There are 16 residues in the CDR3. Germline values: CDR1 MNHNS, CDR2 SASEGT.